The TCR beta chain under discussion was sequenced for a study of naive and memory T cell subsets. Trimming removed 1 base from V and 0 bases from J, with 7 bases in between. Germline CDR1 is SGHNT and CDR2 is YENEEA. CDR3 size: 16 residues. The beta constant-region primer was an equimolar mix of two oligonucleotides covering TRBC1 and TRBC2. TCRdb re-called the UMI-ligation and nested PCR reads through MiXCR, storing one row per CDR3 protein. Of roughly 91,000 distinct CDR3 sequences in the sample, approximately 14% are singletons; the top ten hold approximately 0.94%. The sequence came from a human donor in good health. The rearrangement uses TRBV11-3 and TRBJ2-6, with D possibly TRBD2 on 6 matching bases. Specimen: central memory CD4+ T cells from blood. The CDR3 nucleotides read TGTGCCAGCAGCTTAGTCGGGGGCTCTGGGGCCAACGTCCTGACTTTC. Protein sequence: CASSLVGGSGANVLTF. Using reference TRBV11-3 and TRBJ2-6 for the parts outside the CDR3, the full variable domain is EAGVVQSPRYKIIEKKQPVAFWCNPISGHNTLYWYLQNLGQGPELLIRYENEEAVDDSQLPKDRFSAERLKGVDSTLKIQPAELGDSAVYLCASSLVGGSGANVLTFGAGSRLTVL.